This T cell receptor beta chain stems from a study of neurological immune-mediated disorders. Germline CDR1 reads DFQATT; CDR2 reads SNEGSKA (reference sequence). CDR3 length equals 12 residues. TCRdb recomputed calls from the 5' RACE reads with MiXCR, one row per CDR3 protein. The sample lists roughly 70,000 distinct CDR3 sequences; roughly 5.6% were seen once. This clonotype was recorded many times. One end of the junction fails to match germline, which may point to a read error. The sequencing input was PBMCs. The source of this sequence is a woman aged 25 to 39 with multiple sclerosis. This chain uses TRBV20-1 with TRBJ1-5; the match to TRBD1 covers 8 bases. The CDR3 sequence is CSARTGDQPQNF. CDR3 bases: TGCAGTGCTAGGACAGGGGACCAGCCCCAGAATTTT.